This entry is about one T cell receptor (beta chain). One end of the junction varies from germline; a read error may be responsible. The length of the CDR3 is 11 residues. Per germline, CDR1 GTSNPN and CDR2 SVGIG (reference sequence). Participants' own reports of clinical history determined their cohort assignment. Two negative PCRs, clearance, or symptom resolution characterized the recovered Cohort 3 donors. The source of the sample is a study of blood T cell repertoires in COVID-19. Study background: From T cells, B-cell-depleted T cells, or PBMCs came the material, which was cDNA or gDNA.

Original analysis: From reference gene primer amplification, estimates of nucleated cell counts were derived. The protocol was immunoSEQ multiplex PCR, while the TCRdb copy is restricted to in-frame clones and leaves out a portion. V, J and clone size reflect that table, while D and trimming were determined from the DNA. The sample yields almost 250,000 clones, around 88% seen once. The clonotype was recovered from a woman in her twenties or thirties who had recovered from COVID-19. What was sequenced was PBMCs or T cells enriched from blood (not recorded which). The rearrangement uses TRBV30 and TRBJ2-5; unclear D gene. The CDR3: CAWSDQETQYF. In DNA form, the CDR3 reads TGTGCCTGGAGTGACCAGGAGACCCAGTACTTC.